This T cell receptor (beta chain) is from a study of technical replicates of blood from several donors (dated by TCRdb to about 2017). Libraries were built with the immunoSEQ multiplex PCR assay. TCRdb re-hosts the immuneACCESS table, in-frame sequences only. Its copies lack some clones; in the studies checked, an unresolved V gene accounts for under half of them, and the cause for the rest is not known. This sample is represented by 76,000 or so clones; 91% of them were singletons. The biggest ten clones account for 0.2% to 0.25% of the sample. V lost 2 bases and J lost 8 bases; the stretch between them is 12 bases long. The CDR1 and CDR2 encoded by the germline V gene are KGHSH and LQKENI. From cysteine to phenylalanine, the CDR3 is 14 amino acids long. Left in the record is the CDR3 DNA by itself, 42 bases read in frame from the first base. Comment on this clone: Its antigen remains unidentified. No much larger clonotype is one base removed from it; base qualities were not supplied.

The source of this sequence is a human donor in good health. This sequence uses TRBV18 and TRBJ1-4; the D gene remains uncertain. The specimen was T cells isolated from PBMCs. The DNA sequence follows: TGTGCCAGCTCACCAGACACACCGGAAGAAAAACTGTTTTTT. It is translated as CASSPDTPEEKLFF.